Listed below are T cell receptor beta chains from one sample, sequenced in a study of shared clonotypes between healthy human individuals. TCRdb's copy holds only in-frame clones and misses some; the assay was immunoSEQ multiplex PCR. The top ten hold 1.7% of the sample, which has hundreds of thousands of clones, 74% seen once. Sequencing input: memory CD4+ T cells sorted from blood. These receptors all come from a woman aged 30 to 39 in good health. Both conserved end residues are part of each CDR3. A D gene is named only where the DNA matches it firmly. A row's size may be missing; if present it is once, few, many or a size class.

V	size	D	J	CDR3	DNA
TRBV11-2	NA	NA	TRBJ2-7	CASSWDYEQYF	TGTGCCAGCAGCTGGGACTACGAGCAGTACTTC
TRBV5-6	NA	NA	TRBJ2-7	CASSSTGPGRYEQYF	TGTGCCAGCAGCTCGACAGGTCCCGGGAGGTACGAGCAGTACTTC
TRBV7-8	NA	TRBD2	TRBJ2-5	CASSFPRLAGRETQYF	TGTGCCAGCAGCTTTCCTAGACTAGCCGGGCGAGAGACCCAGTACTTC
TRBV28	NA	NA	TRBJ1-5	CASSFGGSFNQPQHF	TGTGCCAGCAGTTTTGGCGGATCCTTCAATCAGCCCCAGCATTTT
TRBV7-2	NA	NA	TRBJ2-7	CASSLARYEQYF	TGTGCCAGCAGCTTAGCGCGTTACGAGCAGTACTTC
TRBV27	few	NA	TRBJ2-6	CASSLMVGGAGANVLTF	TGTGCCAGCAGTTTAATGGTCGGGGGAGCTGGGGCCAACGTCCTGACTTTC
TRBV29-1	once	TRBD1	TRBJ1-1	CSVEEGDRGPAFF	TGCAGCGTTGAAGAGGGAGACAGGGGGCCGGCTTTCTTT
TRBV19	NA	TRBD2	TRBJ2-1	CASSTTRGAGGPEQFF	TGTGCCAGTAGTACCACTCGAGGGGCGGGAGGGCCTGAGCAGTTCTTC
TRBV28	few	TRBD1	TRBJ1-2	CASRIRGWNYGYTF	TGTGCCAGCAGGATCAGGGGGTGGAACTATGGCTACACCTTC
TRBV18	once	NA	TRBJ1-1	CASSLEAPRGNTEAFF	TGTGCCAGCTCACTCGAGGCGCCCAGGGGGAACACTGAAGCTTTCTTT
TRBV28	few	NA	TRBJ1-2	CASSLTGPANYGYTF	TGTGCCAGCAGCCTAACAGGGCCCGCTAACTATGGCTACACCTTC
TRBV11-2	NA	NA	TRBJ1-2	CASSSGWAGESGYTF	TGTGCCAGCAGCTCTGGGTGGGCAGGGGAGAGTGGCTACACCTTC
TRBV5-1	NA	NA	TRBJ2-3	CASSATPGHVDTQYF	TGCGCCAGCAGTGCAACCCCGGGACATGTGGATACGCAGTATTTT
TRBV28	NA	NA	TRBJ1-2	CASSSPGRGGGYTF	TGTGCCAGCAGTTCTCCGGGACGAGGGGGGGGCTACACCTTC
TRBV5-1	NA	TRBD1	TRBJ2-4	CASSMGQGGIQYF	TGCGCCAGCAGCATGGGACAGGGGGGCATTCAGTACTTC
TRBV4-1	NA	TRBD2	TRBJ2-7	CASSPRPGLAGRQTYEQYF	TGCGCCAGCAGCCCCCGGCCGGGACTAGCGGGCCGACAAACCTACGAGCAGTACTTC
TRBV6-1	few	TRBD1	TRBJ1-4	CASSETGTGLPTNEKLFF	TGTGCCAGCAGTGAAACCGGGACAGGGCTTCCAACTAATGAAAAACTGTTTTTT
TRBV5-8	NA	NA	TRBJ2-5	CASSLPTAQETQYF	TGTGCCAGCAGCTTGCCAACAGCCCAAGAGACCCAGTACTTC
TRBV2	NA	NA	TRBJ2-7	CASSLTFRQTLPYEQYF	TGTGCCAGCAGTTTGACCTTCCGACAAACCCTCCCCTACGAGCAGTACTTC
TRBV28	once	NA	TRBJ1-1	CASSHGAQRNTEAFF	TGTGCCAGCAGTCACGGGGCACAGCGAAACACTGAAGCTTTCTTT
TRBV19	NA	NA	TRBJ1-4	CASTPPAGGIGEKLFF	TGTGCCAGTACCCCTCCAGCGGGGGGAATTGGTGAAAAACTGTTTTTT
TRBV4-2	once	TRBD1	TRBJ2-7	CASSQAGTERGGLDF	TGTGCCAGCAGCCAAGCGGGGACAGAACGAGGGGGTTTGGACTTC
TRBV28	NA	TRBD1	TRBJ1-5	CASSPRTGSNQPQHF	TGTGCCAGCAGTCCAAGGACAGGGTCCAATCAGCCCCAGCATTTT
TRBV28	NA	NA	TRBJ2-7	CATQGGYEQYF	TGTGCCACCCAGGGGGGCTACGAGCAGTACTTC
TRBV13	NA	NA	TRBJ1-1	CASSLTGPRVVNTEAFF	TGTGCCAGCAGCTTAACGGGACCGAGGGTCGTGAACACTGAAGCTTTCTTT
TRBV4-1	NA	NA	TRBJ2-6	CASSQGSTDLSGANVLTF	TGCGCCAGCAGCCAAGGGAGTACGGACCTTTCTGGGGCCAACGTCCTGACTTTC
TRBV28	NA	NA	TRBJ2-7	CASGSFGGGENEQYF	TGTGCCAGCGGAAGTTTCGGGGGCGGTGAGAACGAGCAGTACTTC
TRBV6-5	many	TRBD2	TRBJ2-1	CASSYLGLAGEDEQFF	TGTGCCAGCAGTTACCTTGGACTAGCGGGTGAGGATGAGCAGTTCTTC
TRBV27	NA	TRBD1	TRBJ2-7	CASSSRDRGLSEQYF	TGTGCCAGCAGTTCCCGGGACAGGGGGCTTAGCGAGCAGTACTTC
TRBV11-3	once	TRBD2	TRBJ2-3	CASSVAGAPPDTQYF	TGTGCCAGCAGCGTAGCGGGAGCGCCCCCAGATACGCAGTATTTT
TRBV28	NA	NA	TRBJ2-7	CASSLSEGSYEQYF	TGTGCCAGCAGTTTATCAGAGGGATCCTACGAGCAGTACTTC
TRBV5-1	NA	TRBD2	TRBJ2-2	CASSPPAGEGTGELFF	TGCGCCAGCAGCCCCCCTGCGGGAGAGGGAACCGGGGAGCTGTTTTTT
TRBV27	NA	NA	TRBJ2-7	CASSLFAGSHEQYF	TGTGCCAGCAGTTTATTTGCGGGGAGCCACGAGCAGTACTTC
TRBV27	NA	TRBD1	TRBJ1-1	CASSPQQGSYTEAFF	TGTGCCAGCAGTCCGCAACAGGGGTCATACACTGAAGCTTTCTTT
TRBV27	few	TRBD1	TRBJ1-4	CASGAFQGQKYF	TGTGCCAGCGGAGCCTTCCAGGGACAGAAATATTTT
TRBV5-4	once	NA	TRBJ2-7	CASRPARGHSYEQYF	TGTGCCAGCAGGCCCGCCCGGGGCCACTCCTACGAGCAGTACTTC
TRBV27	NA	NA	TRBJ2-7	CASSPYRVTGYEQYF	TGTGCCAGCAGTCCGTACAGGGTAACTGGTTACGAGCAGTACTTC
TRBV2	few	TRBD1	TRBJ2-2	CASSGDRGATGELFF	TGTGCCAGCAGTGGGGACAGGGGTGCCACCGGGGAGCTGTTTTTT
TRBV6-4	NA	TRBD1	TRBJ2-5	CASSDSADRAVPQYF	TGTGCCAGCAGTGACTCGGCAGACAGGGCGGTGCCCCAGTACTTC
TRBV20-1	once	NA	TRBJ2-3	CSASLKTQYF	TGCAGTGCTTCCCTCAAGACGCAGTATTTT
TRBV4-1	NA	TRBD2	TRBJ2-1	CASSPTGLAGGSSSYNEQFF	TGCGCCAGCAGCCCCACGGGACTAGCGGGAGGATCGAGCTCCTACAATGAGCAGTTCTTC
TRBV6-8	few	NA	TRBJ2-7	CASSRLSGSYEQYF	TGTGCCAGCAGCCGCCTGTCGGGCTCCTACGAGCAGTACTTC
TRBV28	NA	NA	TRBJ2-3	CASSLRLDYTQYF	TGTGCCAGCAGTTTGAGACTAGACTATACGCAGTATTTT
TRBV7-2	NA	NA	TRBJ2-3	CASSFTVTDTQYF	TGTGCCAGCAGCTTTACCGTCACAGATACGCAGTATTTT
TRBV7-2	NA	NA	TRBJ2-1	CASSLSQNNEQFF	TGTGCCAGCAGCTTATCGCAGAACAATGAGCAGTTCTTC
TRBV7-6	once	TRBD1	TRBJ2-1	CASSIGQGAINEQFF	TGTGCCAGCAGCATTGGACAGGGGGCAATCAATGAGCAGTTCTTC
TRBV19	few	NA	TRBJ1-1	CASSPIIGRMNTEAFF	TGTGCCAGTAGCCCCATTATAGGTAGGATGAACACTGAAGCTTTCTTT
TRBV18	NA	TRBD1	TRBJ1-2	CASSGDSYGYTF	TGTGCCAGCTCAGGGGACAGCTATGGCTACACCTTC